This TCR beta chain was sequenced in a study of CD8 T cells in ankylosing spondylitis. Findings and caveats of the study: A motif in TCR beta, a set of under ten highly homologous variants, appeared characteristic of ankylosing spondylitis blood. Researchers report that disease-linked clones proved CD8+ and relatively rare in peripheral blood. Enrichment of disease-linked clones was reportedly significant in matched ankylosing spondylitis synovial fluid.

Quantitative barcoded 5'-RACE was used to prepare TCR beta libraries. Using its own MiXCR run on the 5' RACE reads, TCRdb lists one record per CDR3 protein. The repertoire consists of roughly 490,000 distinct CDR3 sequences, with about 5% occurring once and the leading ten covering 3.5%. V trimming: 0 bases; J trimming: 10 bases; junction bases outside the gene matches: 5. Germline V lookup: CDR1 DFQATT, CDR2 SNEGSKA (reference sequence). The CDR3 loop spans 12 amino acids. This clonotype was detected ten times or more. Its antigen is undetermined. Sequenced input: blood, either unsorted or a sorted T cell fraction (not recorded which). The gene calls are TRBV20-1 and TRBJ1-1; 7 bases are a match to TRBD1. The clonotype originates from a male donor with ankylosing spondylitis. CDR3 coding DNA: TGCAGTGCTAGAGAAGGGGGCCGGGGAGCTTTCTTT. It specifies CSAREGGRGAFF.